The rows below give T cell receptor beta chains drawn from one sample of a study of T cells in Graves' hyperthyroidism and ophthalmopathy. TCRdb re-derived calls from the multiplex PCR reads in MiXCR, one entry per CDR3 protein. The profile shows more than 300,000 distinct CDR3 sequences, less than 15% of them singletons. Sequenced material: blood. The receptors stem from a woman aged 18-29 years with Graves' hyperthyroidism. Each CDR3 is given with its conserved first and last residue. Each record gives: J gene, D gene, clone size, V gene, CDR3 protein, CDR3 DNA. D genes are given only for firm matches. Some rows mark clone size as missing; the rest say once, few, many or name a class of expanded clone.

j_call: TRBJ2-7
d_call: -
clone_size: many
v_call: TRBV12-3/TRBV12-4
cdr3_aa: CASSPDHYEQYF
cdr3_nt: TGTGCCAGCAGCCCAGACCACTACGAGCAGTACTTC

j_call: TRBJ1-4
d_call: TRBD1
clone_size: many
v_call: TRBV28
cdr3_aa: CASSLGTVNEKLFF
cdr3_nt: TGTGCCAGCAGTTTAGGGACAGTTAATGAAAAACTGTTTTTT

j_call: TRBJ2-7
d_call: -
clone_size: many
v_call: TRBV11-2
cdr3_aa: CASSSIRDIYEQYF
cdr3_nt: TGTGCCAGCAGTTCCATCAGGGACATCTACGAGCAGTACTTC

j_call: TRBJ1-6
d_call: -
clone_size: many
v_call: TRBV7-2
cdr3_aa: CASSLGEAANSPLHF
cdr3_nt: TGTGCCAGCAGCTTAGGAGAGGCAGCGAATTCACCCCTCCACTTT

j_call: TRBJ2-1
d_call: TRBD2
clone_size: -
v_call: TRBV20-1
cdr3_aa: CSAGGGTSGTYFF
cdr3_nt: TGCAGTGCTGGGGGTGGGACTAGCGGGACCTACTTCTTC

j_call: TRBJ2-3
d_call: TRBD1
clone_size: many
v_call: TRBV5-1
cdr3_aa: CASRAGTGASDTQYF
cdr3_nt: TGCGCCAGCCGGGCCGGGACAGGGGCATCGGATACGCAGTATTTT

j_call: TRBJ2-1
d_call: TRBD1
clone_size: few
v_call: TRBV28
cdr3_aa: CASSPRYGTGGNEQFF
cdr3_nt: TGTGCCAGCAGTCCCAGATATGGGACAGGGGGCAATGAGCAGTTCTTC

j_call: TRBJ2-1
d_call: -
clone_size: few
v_call: TRBV9
cdr3_aa: CASSVGGWNEQFF
cdr3_nt: TGTGCCAGCAGCGTAGGTGGTTGGAATGAGCAGTTCTTC

j_call: TRBJ2-1
d_call: -
clone_size: many
v_call: TRBV20-1
cdr3_aa: CSAPTRGTDNEQFF
cdr3_nt: TGCAGTGCTCCGACCCGGGGGACCGACAATGAGCAGTTCTTC

j_call: TRBJ1-5
d_call: TRBD1
clone_size: many
v_call: TRBV28
cdr3_aa: CASSLTTWGGGDQPQHF
cdr3_nt: TGTGCCAGCAGTTTGACGACTTGGGGAGGGGGCGATCAGCCCCAGCATTTT

j_call: TRBJ2-5
d_call: TRBD1
clone_size: many
v_call: TRBV5-8
cdr3_aa: CASSPGETGAETQYF
cdr3_nt: TGTGCCAGCAGCCCCGGGGAGACAGGGGCAGAGACCCAGTACTTC

j_call: TRBJ1-4
d_call: TRBD1
clone_size: many
v_call: TRBV11-2
cdr3_aa: CASRFRPGTGDEKLFF
cdr3_nt: TGTGCCAGCAGATTTAGGCCCGGGACAGGGGACGAAAAACTGTTTTTT

j_call: TRBJ2-1
d_call: -
clone_size: -
v_call: TRBV2
cdr3_aa: CASSEFSWRGDNEQFF
cdr3_nt: TGTGCCAGCAGTGAATTCTCTTGGCGGGGCGACAATGAGCAGTTCTTC

j_call: TRBJ2-1
d_call: -
clone_size: few
v_call: TRBV24-1
cdr3_aa: CATSAGNSEQFF
cdr3_nt: TGTGCCACCTCTGCAGGGAATAGTGAGCAGTTCTTC

j_call: TRBJ2-7
d_call: TRBD1
clone_size: many
v_call: TRBV28
cdr3_aa: CASRPGQTTYEQYF
cdr3_nt: TGTGCCAGCAGACCGGGACAGACTACTTACGAGCAGTACTTC

j_call: TRBJ2-4
d_call: -
clone_size: -
v_call: TRBV12-3/TRBV12-4
cdr3_aa: CASTNTMRWGVKNIQYF
cdr3_nt: TGTGCCAGCACCAATACGATGAGGTGGGGGGTCAAAAACATTCAGTACTTC

j_call: TRBJ1-1
d_call: -
clone_size: many
v_call: TRBV20-1
cdr3_aa: CSARADSPISEAFF
cdr3_nt: TGCAGTGCTAGGGCGGACAGCCCCATAAGTGAAGCTTTCTTT

j_call: TRBJ2-6
d_call: TRBD1
clone_size: -
v_call: TRBV2
cdr3_aa: CASSDPTGGIGANVLTF
cdr3_nt: TGTGCCAGCAGTGACCCTACAGGGGGAATTGGGGCCAACGTCCTAACTTTC

j_call: TRBJ2-1
d_call: TRBD2
clone_size: many
v_call: TRBV10-3
cdr3_aa: CATQKREVNNEQFF
cdr3_nt: TGTGCCACCCAAAAGCGGGAGGTAAACAATGAGCAGTTCTTC

j_call: TRBJ2-2
d_call: -
clone_size: few
v_call: TRBV12-3/TRBV12-4
cdr3_aa: CASTRTGELFF
cdr3_nt: TGTGCCAGCACCCGTACTGGGGAGCTGTTTTTT

j_call: TRBJ2-1
d_call: -
clone_size: many
v_call: TRBV5-1
cdr3_aa: CASSTALSGGWQDEQFF
cdr3_nt: TGCGCCAGCAGTACCGCCTTGTCGGGGGGCTGGCAGGATGAGCAGTTCTTC

j_call: TRBJ2-1
d_call: -
clone_size: -
v_call: TRBV5-4
cdr3_aa: CASSWGTGEQFF
cdr3_nt: TGTGCCAGCAGCTGGGGGACGGGGGAGCAGTTCTTC

j_call: TRBJ1-1
d_call: -
clone_size: many
v_call: TRBV29-1
cdr3_aa: CSVEDPPNTEAFF
cdr3_nt: TGCAGCGTTGAAGATCCGCCGAACACTGAAGCTTTCTTT

j_call: TRBJ2-1
d_call: -
clone_size: -
v_call: TRBV9
cdr3_aa: CASSLNPNEQFF
cdr3_nt: TGTGCCAGCAGCTTAAATCCTAATGAGCAGTTCTTC

j_call: TRBJ1-2
d_call: -
clone_size: many
v_call: TRBV3-1
cdr3_aa: CASSQLEGGNYTF
cdr3_nt: TGTGCCAGCAGCCAACTTGAGGGGGGGAACTACACCTTC

j_call: TRBJ2-6
d_call: -
clone_size: -
v_call: TRBV20-1
cdr3_aa: CSARAWDNLSGANVLTF
cdr3_nt: TGCAGTGCTAGAGCCTGGGACAATCTCTCTGGGGCCAACGTCCTGACTTTC

j_call: TRBJ1-6
d_call: -
clone_size: few
v_call: TRBV12-3/TRBV12-4
cdr3_aa: CASTSGRTNSPLHF
cdr3_nt: TGTGCCAGCACTTCGGGTCGGACCAATTCACCCCTCCACTTT

j_call: TRBJ2-3
d_call: TRBD2
clone_size: -
v_call: TRBV20-1
cdr3_aa: CSATGLAASLTDTQYF
cdr3_nt: TGCAGTGCTACCGGACTAGCGGCTTCTCTCACAGATACGCAGTATTTT

j_call: TRBJ1-1
d_call: -
clone_size: -
v_call: TRBV4-2
cdr3_aa: CASSQEFLEPEAFF
cdr3_nt: TGTGCCAGCAGCCAAGAGTTTCTGGAACCTGAAGCTTTCTTT

j_call: TRBJ1-1
d_call: TRBD1
clone_size: few
v_call: TRBV10-3
cdr3_aa: CAIKTGGVNTEAFF
cdr3_nt: TGTGCCATCAAAACAGGGGGGGTGAACACTGAAGCTTTCTTT

j_call: TRBJ1-5
d_call: -
clone_size: -
v_call: TRBV19
cdr3_aa: CAGSGAGNQPQHF
cdr3_nt: TGTGCCGGTTCAGGGGCGGGCAATCAGCCCCAGCATTTT

j_call: TRBJ2-7
d_call: TRBD1
clone_size: -
v_call: TRBV9
cdr3_aa: CASSEAQGAREQYF
cdr3_nt: TGTGCCAGCAGCGAGGCACAGGGGGCGCGGGAGCAGTACTTC

j_call: TRBJ1-6
d_call: -
clone_size: many
v_call: TRBV28
cdr3_aa: CASRRTLVPEINSPLHF
cdr3_nt: TGTGCCAGCCGTAGGACACTAGTCCCTGAAATAAATTCACCCCTCCACTTT

j_call: TRBJ1-1
d_call: TRBD1
clone_size: -
v_call: TRBV27
cdr3_aa: CASSFEFTGVPEAFF
cdr3_nt: TGTGCCAGCAGTTTCGAGTTTACAGGGGTCCCTGAAGCTTTCTTT

j_call: TRBJ2-7
d_call: -
clone_size: many
v_call: TRBV30
cdr3_aa: CASEGVLYEQYF
cdr3_nt: TGTGCCTCCGAAGGGGTTCTCTACGAGCAGTACTTC

j_call: TRBJ1-2
d_call: -
clone_size: many
v_call: TRBV20-1
cdr3_aa: CSASDVTGTRGYTF
cdr3_nt: TGCAGTGCTTCCGATGTTACAGGGACTAGGGGCTACACCTTC

j_call: TRBJ2-3
d_call: -
clone_size: many
v_call: TRBV20-1
cdr3_aa: CSARGVGTDTQYF
cdr3_nt: TGCAGTGCTAGAGGAGTAGGCACAGATACGCAGTATTTT

j_call: TRBJ1-4
d_call: TRBD1
clone_size: many
v_call: TRBV9
cdr3_aa: CASSPGGQREKLFF
cdr3_nt: TGTGCCAGCAGCCCAGGGGGGCAGAGGGAAAAACTGTTTTTT

j_call: TRBJ2-1
d_call: -
clone_size: many
v_call: TRBV10-3
cdr3_aa: CATREYNEQFF
cdr3_nt: TGTGCCACCCGGGAGTACAATGAGCAGTTCTTC

j_call: TRBJ1-1
d_call: -
clone_size: many
v_call: TRBV5-1
cdr3_aa: CASSYGQLMNTEAFF
cdr3_nt: TGCGCCAGCAGCTACGGACAGCTAATGAACACTGAAGCTTTCTTT

j_call: TRBJ2-5
d_call: -
clone_size: many
v_call: TRBV9
cdr3_aa: CASSVATSETQYF
cdr3_nt: TGTGCCAGCAGCGTAGCTACATCAGAGACCCAGTACTTC

j_call: TRBJ2-2
d_call: TRBD2
clone_size: many
v_call: TRBV7-2
cdr3_aa: CASSRTSGRAGELFF
cdr3_nt: TGTGCCAGCAGCAGGACTAGCGGGAGGGCCGGGGAGCTGTTTTTT